Presented here are 22 T cell receptor beta chains from one specimen sequenced in a study of shared clonotypes between healthy human individuals. TCRdb's table, derived via immunoSEQ multiplex PCR, lists solely in-frame clones and lacks some. This sample has 2,500,000 or so clones, with around 92% found just once. The sample consisted of naive CD4+ T cells from PBMCs. The subset: CD45RA+ positively selected. These receptors all come from a man in his late teens or twenties in good health. Some clones in this sample may be carry-over from other donors' samples.

This rearrangement joins TRBV5-1 to TRBJ2-1; D may be TRBD1 (6 bases). The CDR3 consists of 15 residues. Germline V CDR1 and CDR2: SGHRS, YFSETQ. The germline V and J ends were trimmed by 4 bases and 7 bases, with 18 bases remaining between them. The CDR3 nucleotides read TGCGCCAGCAGCCAACAGGGACCTTACGGGAATGAGCAGTTCTTC. Protein: CASSQQGPYGNEQFF.

V is TRBV7-8 and J is TRBJ2-7, with 9 nucleotides matching TRBD1. Germline V gene sequence: CDR1 SGHVS, CDR2 FQNEAQ. This CDR3 region has 16 residues. The V and J ends lost 4 bases and 6 bases, in that order; junction bases with no gene match: 13. CDR3 sequence (DNA): TGTGCCAGCAGCTCCAGACCGGGACAGGGAAAGGGCGAGCAGTACTTC. This codes for CASSSRPGQGKGEQYF. Drawing the rest from reference TRBV7-8 and TRBJ2-7, the complete variable domain is GAGVSQSPRYKVAKRGQDVALRCDPISGHVSLFWYQQALGQGPEFLTYFQNEAQLDKSGLPSDRFFAERPEGSVSTLKIQRTQQEDSAVYLCASSSRPGQGKGEQYFGPGTRLTVT.

This chain joins TRBV15 and TRBJ2-4; 8 bases fit TRBD1. The ends lost 5 bases at V and 2 bases at J; junction bases unmatched: 5. CDR3 length equals 15 residues. Germline-derived CDR1 and CDR2 are LNHNV and YYDKDF (reference sequence). CDR3 sequence reads: CATSAGQGPKNIQYF. The DNA for the CDR3 is TGTGCCACCAGCGCCGGACAGGGCCCCAAAAACATTCAGTACTTC.

The rearrangement uses TRBV5-6 and TRBJ1-4; no definite D call. Trimming shortened V by 4 bases and J by 3 bases, and 7 bases separated the two germline ends. The CDR3 is 13 residues long. Germline V gives CDR1 SGHDT, CDR2 YYEEEE. The CDR3 nucleotides are TGTGCCAGCAGCACCGCTCCTAATGAAAAACTGTTTTTT. This sequence encodes CASSTAPNEKLFF. The full variable domain, completed using reference TRBV5-6 and TRBJ1-4, is DAGVTQSPTHLIKTRGQQVTLRCSPKSGHDTVSWYQQALGQGPQFIFQYYEEEERQRGNFPDRFSGHQFPNYSSELNVNALLLGDSALYLCASSTAPNEKLFFGSGTQLSVL.

This chain uses TRBV9 with TRBJ2-5, with 9 bases lining up with TRBD2. This CDR3 comprises 17 residues. Germline CDR1 reads SGDLS; CDR2 reads YYNGEE. With V trimmed by 0 bases and J by 3 bases, 9 bases remained unmatched. CDR3 nucleotide sequence: TGTGCCAGCAGCGTAGGAAGGCGGCGACTAGCGGAAGAGACCCAGTACTTC. It translates to CASSVGRRRLAEETQYF.

The chain couples TRBV18 to TRBJ2-6, with TRBD2 identical over 11 bases. This CDR3 contains 20 residues. The ends lost 0 bases at V and 0 bases at J; junction bases unmatched: 7. Per the germline V gene, CDR1 is KGHSH and CDR2 is LQKENI. The CDR3: CASSPPVRLAGGSGANVLTF. In DNA, the CDR3 is TGTGCCAGCTCACCACCGGTTCGTCTAGCGGGGGGCTCTGGGGCCAACGTCCTGACTTTC.

V gene TRBV29-1 combines with J gene TRBJ2-3; TRBD2 matches 9 bases. The CDR3 totals 16 residues. V dropped 1 base and J dropped 0; count of bases not matched to a gene: 5. CDR1 is SQVTM and CDR2 is ANQGSEA in the germline V gene. The CDR3 sequence: CSVEGSSGISTDTQYF. As DNA, the CDR3 is TGCAGCGTTGAAGGGTCTAGCGGGATCAGCACAGATACGCAGTATTTT.

This chain uses TRBV18 with TRBJ2-4; a weak D match, TRBD2 (5 bases). V dropped 3 bases and J dropped 2 bases, with 11 bases sitting between them. Germline CDR1 reads KGHSH; CDR2 reads LQKENI. The CDR3 contains 15 residues. The CDR3 nucleotides are TGTGCCAGCTCACCGGTAGCCGGGACCAAAAACATTCAGTACTTC. Its translation: CASSPVAGTKNIQYF.

In its sample, this clone was seen once. This rearrangement joins TRBV28 to TRBJ2-2; D gene ambiguous. The CDR3 covers 13 residues. V was pared by 6 bases and J by 0 bases, with 5 bases between. Germline loops: CDR1 MDHEN, CDR2 SYDVKM. The CDR3 nucleotides read TGTGCCAGCAGGCATTCGAACACCGGGGAGCTGTTTTTT. Translated: CASRHSNTGELFF.

This clone was observed once. This chain joins TRBV7-3 and TRBJ2-6; D is unclear. This CDR3 region has 17 residues. Germline values: CDR1 SGHTA, CDR2 FQGTGA. Trimming removed 2 bases at V and 0 bases at J, with 11 bases between. CDR3 DNA: TGTGCCAGCAGCTTATTAGGTCTGGGCTCTGGGGCCAACGTCCTGACTTTC. Protein sequence: CASSLLGLGSGANVLTF.

This chain uses TRBV6-6 with TRBJ1-1; possible D gene TRBD1, 6 bases. CDR1 and CDR2 from the germline V gene are MNHNY and SVGAGI (reference sequence). V shed 6 bases and J shed 8 bases, with 19 bases lying between them. The CDR3 has 14 residues. Written as DNA, the CDR3 is TGTGCCAGCAGGGTGTCCTGGGACACCAAAGAAGCTTTCTTT. Protein sequence: CASRVSWDTKEAFF.

J is TRBJ1-6 and V is TRBV4-1; 7 bases are a match to TRBD1. CDR3 size: 15 residues. Germline trimming cut 4 bases from V and 9 bases from J; bases unmatched to any gene: 9. Germline V gene sequence: CDR1 MGHRA, CDR2 YSYEKL. The chain's CDR3 is CASSLGQAVGSPLHF. The DNA for the CDR3 is TGCGCCAGCAGCCTCGGACAGGCCGTAGGTTCACCCCTCCACTTT.

The J gene is TRBJ2-7, the V gene TRBV28; 8 nucleotides match TRBD2. Trimming cost V 5 bases and J 4 bases; bases outside gene matches: 13. CDR3 size: 16 residues. The V gene's germline CDR1 is MDHEN and CDR2 SYDVKM. CDR3: CASSPITPTSAYEQYF. The CDR3 DNA sequence: TGTGCCAGCAGTCCCATTACCCCGACTAGCGCATACGAGCAGTACTTC.

This clone has just one count. The chain recombines TRBV28 with TRBJ1-2, with D possibly being TRBD1 (5 bases). Deletions cut 6 bases from V and 8 bases from J, with 25 bases between. This CDR3 region has 16 residues. In germline, CDR1 is MDHEN, CDR2 SYDVKM. The CDR3 DNA sequence: TGTGCCAGCAGCCCCCCATCGGGGGGTCCAACGCGCGGCTACACCTTC. As protein: CASSPPSGGPTRGYTF.

The rearrangement joins TRBV7-9 to TRBJ1-4, with D perhaps TRBD1 (6 bases). The CDR3 is 16 amino acids. CDR1 and CDR2 from the germline V gene are SEHNR and FQNEAQ (reference sequence). Trimming shortened V by 2 bases and J by 8 bases, and 18 bases separated the two germline ends. The CDR3 sequence: CASSLNRWGGEEKLFF. The CDR3 bases are TGTGCCAGCAGCTTAAACAGATGGGGGGGCGAGGAAAAACTGTTTTTT. The whole variable domain, remainder taken from reference TRBV7-9 and TRBJ1-4, is DTGVSQNPRHKITKRGQNVTFRCDPISEHNRLYWYRQTLGQGPEFLTYFQNEAQLEKSRLLSDRFSAERPKGSFSTLEIQRTEQGDSAMYLCASSLNRWGGEEKLFFGSGTQLSVL.

Worth noting for this clone: A read error is likely, as this CDR3 ends without the conserved phenylalanine or tryptophan. The genes are TRBV25-1 and TRBJ2-7, with D perhaps matching TRBD2 (5 bases). The CDR3 is made up of 13 amino acids. The V and J ends lost 4 bases and 2 bases respectively, with 9 bases between them. Germline V CDR1 and CDR2: MGHDK, SYGVNS. DNA of the CDR3: TGTGCCAGCAGTGTGGGGAGCCCCTACGAGCAGTACCTC. Protein product: CASSVGSPYEQYL.

The chain uses TRBV7-3 and TRBJ2-5, with TRBD2 matching over 11 bases. This CDR3 region has 17 residues. The germline gives CDR1 SGHTA, CDR2 FQGTGA. V lost 6 bases to trimming and J lost 3 bases; unmatched junction nucleotides: 12. CDR3 protein: CASSPGVGLAGEETQYF. CDR3 sequence (DNA): TGTGCCAGCAGTCCGGGTGTCGGACTAGCGGGCGAAGAGACCCAGTACTTC.

The table lists this clone with a few counts. The chain links TRBV7-3 to TRBJ1-5, with unresolved D. Germline CDR1 SGHTA, CDR2 FQGTGA. Trimming pared 4 bases from V and 3 bases from J, leaving 4 bases between. The CDR3 totals 12 residues. This CDR3 is CASSYPNQPQHF. CDR3 in DNA: TGTGCCAGCAGCTATCCCAATCAGCCCCAGCATTTT.

The chain employs TRBV10-1 and TRBJ2-2, with 8 nucleotides matching TRBD1. CDR1 is WNHNN, CDR2 SYGVQD, per germline (reference sequence). This CDR3 has 15 amino acids. J was trimmed by 6 bases and V by 0 bases; bases with no gene match: 3. CDR3: CASSESRGRAGELFF. The DNA for the CDR3 is TGCGCCAGCAGTGAGTCCAGGGGGCGCGCCGGGGAGCTGTTTTTT.

The V and J genes are TRBV20-1 and TRBJ2-3, with D hard to call. Trimming took 6 bases from V and 4 from J, leaving 5 bases between them. Germline CDR1 DFQATT, CDR2 SNEGSKA (reference sequence). The CDR3 runs to 10 residues. The CDR3 DNA is TGCAGTGCCGGCTCAGATACGCAGTATTTT. This translates into CSAGSDTQYF.

This chain links TRBV1 with TRBJ1-2; TRBD1, the table's D call, was not compared with the DNA. TRBV1 is reported as a pseudogene. The CDR3 loop spans 12 amino acids. CDR3 in amino acids: CTSSRLGGGYTF. As DNA, the CDR3 is TGCACCAGCAGCCGTCTAGGGGGTGGCTACACCTTC.

J is TRBJ2-1 and V is TRBV14; unclear D gene. Germline V gene data show CDR1 as SGHDN and CDR2 as FVKESK. V was cut by 0 bases and J by 9 bases, with 9 bases left in between. The CDR3 consists of 13 residues. The CDR3 loop reads CASSQDLVGEQFF. In DNA form, the CDR3 reads TGTGCCAGCAGCCAAGACCTGGTTGGTGAGCAGTTCTTC.